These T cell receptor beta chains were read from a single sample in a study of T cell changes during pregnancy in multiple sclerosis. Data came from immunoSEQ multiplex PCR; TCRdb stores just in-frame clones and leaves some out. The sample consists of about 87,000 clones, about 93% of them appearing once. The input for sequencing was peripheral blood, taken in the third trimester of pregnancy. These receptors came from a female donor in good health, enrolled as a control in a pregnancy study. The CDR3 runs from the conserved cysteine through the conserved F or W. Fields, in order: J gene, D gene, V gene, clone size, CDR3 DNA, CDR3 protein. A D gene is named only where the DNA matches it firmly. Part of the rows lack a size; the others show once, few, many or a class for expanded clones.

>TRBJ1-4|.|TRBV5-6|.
TGTGCCAGCAGCCTTGGGGGGGATGCAACTAATGAAAAACTGTTTTTT
CASSLGGDATNEKLFF
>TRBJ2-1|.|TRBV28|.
TGTGCCAGCAGTTTGTTAACAGAAGGCAATGAGCAGTTCTTC
CASSLLTEGNEQFF
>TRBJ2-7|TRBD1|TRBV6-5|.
TGTGCCAGCTCGTGGGACAGCTCCTACGAGCAGTACTTC
CASSWDSSYEQYF
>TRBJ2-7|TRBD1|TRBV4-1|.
TGCGCCAGCAGCCAAAAGGGACAGGGTCCCTACGAGCAGTACTTC
CASSQKGQGPYEQYF
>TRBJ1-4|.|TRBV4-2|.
TGTGCCAGCAGCCAACCGGGACGGGGGAATGAAAAACTGTTTTTT
CASSQPGRGNEKLFF
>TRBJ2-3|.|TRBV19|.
TGTGCCAGTAGTATTGCGGGGCCAACAGCGGATACGCAGTATTTT
CASSIAGPTADTQYF
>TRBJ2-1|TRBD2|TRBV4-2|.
TGTGCCAGCAGCCCACACTATAGCGGGAGTTCGAATGAGCAGTTCTTC
CASSPHYSGSSNEQFF
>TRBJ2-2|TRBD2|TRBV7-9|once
TGTGCCAGCAGCCCCGGAGCGGGAGGGCTAAAAACCGGGGAGCTGTTTTTT
CASSPGAGGLKTGELFF
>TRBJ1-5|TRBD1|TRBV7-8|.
TGTGCCAGCAGCTTAGGGGGACAGAGGTATAGCAATCAGCCCCAGCATTTT
CASSLGGQRYSNQPQHF
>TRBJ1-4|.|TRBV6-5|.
TGTGCCAGCACACCACGGGGTTTGGGTAATGAAAAACTGTTTTTT
CASTPRGLGNEKLFF
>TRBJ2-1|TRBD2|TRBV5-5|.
TGTGCCAGCAGCGCAAGACTAGCGGGGGGGGAGTTCTTC
CASSARLAGGEFF
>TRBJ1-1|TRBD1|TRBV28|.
TGTGCCAGCAGGAGACAGGGAAGCACTGAAGCTTTCTTT
CASRRQGSTEAFF
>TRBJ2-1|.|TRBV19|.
TGTGCCACCCGCGGGAACTACAATGAGCAGTTCTTC
CATRGNYNEQFF
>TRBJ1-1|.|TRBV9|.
TGTGCCAGCAGCGTAGGGAACAGGGCCACTGAAGCTTTCTTT
CASSVGNRATEAFF
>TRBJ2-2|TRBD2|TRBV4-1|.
TGCGCCAGCAGCCAAGAAGTGAGCGGGATAGGGACCGGGGAGCTGTTTTTT
CASSQEVSGIGTGELFF
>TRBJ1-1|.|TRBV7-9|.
TGTGCCAGCCGCGGGGTGGTGAACACTGAAGCTTTCTTT
CASRGVVNTEAFF
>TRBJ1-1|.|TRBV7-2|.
TGTGCCAGCAGCCACCTTAGCGGAATGAACACTGAAGCTTTCTTT
CASSHLSGMNTEAFF
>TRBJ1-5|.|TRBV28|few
TGTGCCAGCAGCGATAGGGCACAGGCCCTCAATCAGCCCCAGCATTTT
CASSDRAQALNQPQHF
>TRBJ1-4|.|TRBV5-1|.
TGCGCCAGCAGCTTCTCCTTACCCAGTGAAAAACTGTTTTTT
CASSFSLPSEKLFF
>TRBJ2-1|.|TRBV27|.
TGTGCCAGCAGTTTCCTTGGAGGGCCTGGCAATGAGCAGTTCTTC
CASSFLGGPGNEQFF
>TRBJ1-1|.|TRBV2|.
TGTGCCAGCAAGACAGACCTGAACACTGAAGCTTTCTTT
CASKTDLNTEAFF
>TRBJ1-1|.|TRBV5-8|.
TGTGCCAGCAGCGAGACAAAAGGGGCATTT
CASSETKGAF
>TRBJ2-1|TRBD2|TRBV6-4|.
TGTGCCAGCAGTGACTCGGGGGCGGGAGGGCCAGATGAGCAGTTCTTC
CASSDSGAGGPDEQFF
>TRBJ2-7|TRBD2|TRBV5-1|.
TGCGCCAGCGGGACTAGCGGGGAACTCTACGAGCAGTACTTC
CASGTSGELYEQYF
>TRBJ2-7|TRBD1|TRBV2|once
TGTGCCAGCAGTGTGGCCGGACAGGGAACGGGCGAGCAGTACTTC
CASSVAGQGTGEQYF
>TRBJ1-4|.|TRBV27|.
TGTGCCAGCAGTTCAAGGAGAACTAATGAAAAACTGTTTTTT
CASSSRRTNEKLFF
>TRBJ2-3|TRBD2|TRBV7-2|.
TGTGCCAGCAGCCTACTAGCGGGAGGTTACGCAGATACGCAGTATTTT
CASSLLAGGYADTQYF
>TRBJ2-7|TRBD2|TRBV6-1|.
TGTGCCAGCAGTGAAAAGCGGGAGGCGAGCCAGCAGTACTTC
CASSEKREASQQYF
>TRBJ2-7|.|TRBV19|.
TGTGCCAGTAGTATTAACGGGGGAGCGGGCCCCGAGCAGTACTTC
CASSINGGAGPEQYF
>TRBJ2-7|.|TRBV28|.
TGTGCCAGCAGTCCGTCTAGTACGCGCTACGAGCAGTACTTC
CASSPSSTRYEQYF
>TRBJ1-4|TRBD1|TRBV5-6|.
TGTGCCAGCAGCTTGGCGGGACAGGGGAATGAAAAACTGTTTTTT
CASSLAGQGNEKLFF
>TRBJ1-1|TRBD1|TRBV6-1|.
TGTGCCAGCAGTGGACAAGGGACAGTGAACACTGAAGCTTTCTTT
CASSGQGTVNTEAFF
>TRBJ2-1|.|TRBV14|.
TGTGCCAGCAGCTCCCGACGACTAGGCCATGAGCAGTTCTTC
CASSSRRLGHEQFF
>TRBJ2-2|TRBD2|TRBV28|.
TGTGCCAGCAGTATTAGCGGGAGTAGAGGGGAGCTGTTTTTT
CASSISGSRGELFF
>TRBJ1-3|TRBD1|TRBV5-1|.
TGCGCCAGCAGCTTGGTTAGGGACAGGGGGCCCGGAAACACCATATATTTT
CASSLVRDRGPGNTIYF
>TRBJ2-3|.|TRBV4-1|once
TGCGCCAGCAGCCAAGGCGTTAGTCGGGAGTTGACAGATACGCAGTATTTT
CASSQGVSRELTDTQYF
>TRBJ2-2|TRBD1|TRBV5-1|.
TGCGCCAGCAGCAAAGGACAGGGAGAAACCGGGGAGCTGTTTTTT
CASSKGQGETGELFF
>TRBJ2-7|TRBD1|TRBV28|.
TGTGCCAGCAGTCCTCTGACAGGGGATCCGTCCTACGAGCAGTACTTC
CASSPLTGDPSYEQYF
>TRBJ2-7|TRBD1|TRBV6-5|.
TGTGCCAGCAGCACGGGACAGGTGAACGAGCAGTACTTC
CASSTGQVNEQYF
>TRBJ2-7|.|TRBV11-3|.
TGTGCCAGCAGCTTAGAGGACAGAAGAGTTGCCTACGAGCAGTACTTC
CASSLEDRRVAYEQYF
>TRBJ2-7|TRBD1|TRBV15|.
TGTGCCACCAGCCTGGACAGGGAAGACGAGCAGTACTTC
CATSLDREDEQYF
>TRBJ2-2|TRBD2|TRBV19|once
TGTGCCAGTAGTATATCGGGGGGATACCCCGGGGAGCTGTTTTTT
CASSISGGYPGELFF
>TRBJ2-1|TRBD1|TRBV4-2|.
TGTGCCAGCAGCCAGGAACAGGGGGCGCCATACAATGAGCAGTTCTTC
CASSQEQGAPYNEQFF
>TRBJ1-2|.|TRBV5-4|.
TGTGCCAGCAGCGTCCAGACAGGTGCTAACTATGGCTACACCTTC
CASSVQTGANYGYTF
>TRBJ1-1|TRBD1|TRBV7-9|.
TGTGCCAGCAGTCCGAGGGGGCAGGGGCCTGAAGCTTTCTTT
CASSPRGQGPEAFF
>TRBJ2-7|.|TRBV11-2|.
TGTGCCAGCAGCTGGTGGACAGACTCCTACGAGCAGTACTTC
CASSWWTDSYEQYF
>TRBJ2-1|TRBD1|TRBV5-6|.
TGTGCCAGCAGCCGACCCGGACAGGGGACGATGGAGCAGTTCTTC
CASSRPGQGTMEQFF
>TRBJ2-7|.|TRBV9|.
TGTGCCAGCAGCGTAGCTACGAGGGGAGCGGGCCTGTACGAGCAGTACTTC
CASSVATRGAGLYEQYF